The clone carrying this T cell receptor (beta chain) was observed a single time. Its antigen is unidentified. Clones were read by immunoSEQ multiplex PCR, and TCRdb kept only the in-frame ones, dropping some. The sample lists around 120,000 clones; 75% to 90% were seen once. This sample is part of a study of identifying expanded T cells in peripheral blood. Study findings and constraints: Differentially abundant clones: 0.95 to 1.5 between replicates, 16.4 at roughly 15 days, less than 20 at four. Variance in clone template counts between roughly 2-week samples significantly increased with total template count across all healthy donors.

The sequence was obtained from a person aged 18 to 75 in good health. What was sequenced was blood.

The chain's CDR3 is CATWTTGDEQYF. CDR3 bases: TGTGCCACCTGGACAACAGGGGACGAGCAGTACTTC. This chain connects TRBV10-3 to TRBJ2-7; TRBD1 matches 7 bases. The length of the CDR3 is 12 residues. Losses at the gene ends were 10 bases for V and 5 bases for J; bases not matched to a gene: 8. Germline CDR1 ENHRY, CDR2 SYGVKD.